This record concerns one T cell receptor (beta chain) sequence. The antigen it binds to is not known. Nothing much larger sits one base from this clone, and base qualities are not available. V drops 11 bases and J drops 0 bases, leaving 17 bases in between. From the germline V gene, CDR1 is SNHLY and CDR2 is FYNNEI. There are 14 amino acids in the CDR3, from cysteine to phenylalanine inclusive. Here the CDR3 DNA is all that survives: 42 bases in frame from base 1. Library generation was performed with the immunoSEQ multiplex PCR assay. The multiplex PCR relied on a mix of 60 forward primers for TCR Vbeta segments and 13 reverse primers for TCR Jbeta segments. The CDR3 region of rearranged TCR beta genes was amplified from genomic DNA by a multiplex PCR assay. On the Illumina HiSeq System, the amplified TCR beta libraries were sequenced as 87-base-pair reads. In the source study's methods: A later analysis tallied around 87 million unique TCR beta chains across the 610 or so repertoires, and roughly 11 million of those chains were shared by two or more donors. A nearest-neighbor algorithm error-corrected the raw reads and collapsed the reads into unique sequences, merging closely related sequences to remove PCR and sequencing errors. To assign V, D and J gene segments, CDR3 sequences were aligned to IMGT reference sequences. For a sequence to be retained, a match of at least six nucleotides was required to both a V gene segment and a J gene segment. Rearrangements were called productive when the CDR3 lacked stop codons and stayed in frame with V and J; all others were non-productive. CDR3 was defined by IMGT convention, running from the second conserved V-encoded cysteine to the conserved J-encoded phenylalanine. The earlier analysis of 587 of the donors excluded any sequence lacking an unambiguous match to a single V gene segment. In an earlier analysis of some 590 of the donors, a V segment was called functional when productive rearrangements were above 56.7%, and segregating when the standard deviation between donors exceeded 5%. To diagnose cytomegalovirus status from the catalog of TCR beta chain sequences, a statistical classification framework was built. In a later analysis, TCR nucleotide sequences were compared against IMGT/GENE-DB human TR gene sequences so that V and J genes could be assigned. Using the TCRdist pipeline, a later analysis assigned CDR3 sequences along with most-parsimonious VDJ recombination scenarios. In a later analysis, each TCR beta chain was defined by its CDR3 amino acid sequence together with its V-gene family, and reads lacking a unique V-gene family were excluded. In a later analysis, 500 to 650 highly shared, low-generation-probability nucleotide sequences were removed to address suspected cross-contamination and a sequencing artifact. In a later analysis, a clonal expansion index for each public chain was calculated from normalized within-repertoire ranks of inferred template counts. Generation probabilities in a later analysis came from a VDJ recombination model fitted to out-of-frame rearrangements, and those results were checked against IGoR. A later analysis scored TCR-TCR, TCR-HLA and TCR-CMV co-occurrence with hypergeometric tests, applying a repertoire-size bias correction to TCR pairs. A later analysis estimated false discovery rates by permuting HLA or CMV assignments 20 times. In a later analysis, co-occurring TCRs were grouped using DBSCAN, and TCRdist sequence similarity was added for clustering within HLA-allele-positive subsets. Co-occurrence clustering excluded repertoires with fewer than 30,000 or more than 120,000 public chains, plus five with anomalous nucleotide sharing. This is the immuneACCESS table as TCRdb keeps it, with only in-frame sequences that have V and J called. A part of the clones is gone; compared with another copy, unresolved V genes explain less than half, and the rest is unexplained. That table furnishes V, J and clone size, whereas the DNA furnished D and trimming. For this sample there are about 86,000 clones; 75% to 80% appear just once. The ten most abundant clones make up 4.5% to 7% of the sample.

The cohort comprised more than 550 healthy bone marrow donors. At the time of sampling, every cohort member was nominally healthy, though immune exposures that went unrecorded were likely present. The donor was CMV seronegative and belonged to the group of over 350 seronegative cohort members. Every donor gave a peripheral blood sample, and the peripheral blood mononuclear cells from that sample were used for TCR beta sequencing. The Qiagen DNeasy Blood Extraction Kit was used to extract genomic DNA from the blood cell samples. This sample is drawn from a study of cytomegalovirus exposure and HLA in healthy donors (dated by TCRdb to 2017 to 2019). For the study in its entirety: According to an earlier analysis of a few hundred of the donors, about 179 million T cells yielded 95 million to 140 million unique TCR beta sequences and 276 Gb of sequence data. An early release covering about 600 HLA-typed donors comprised about 300 gigabases of sequencing data and roughly 85 million unique TCR sequences. Among the approximately 430 genotyped donors, around 81% belonged to the genetic ancestry cluster associated with self-reported Caucasian donors. The aim of the study was to test whether cataloging public T cell receptors could identify signatures of past pathogen exposure. The study used immunosequencing to profile the T cell repertoires of approximately 640 subjects and linked those repertoires to cytomegalovirus serostatus. In addition to the first cohort of approximately 670 subjects, a separate validation cohort of 120 different subjects was used. To predict cytomegalovirus infection status, the study combined high-throughput TCR immunosequencing, statistical association of individual TCRs with disease status, and machine learning. A later analysis re-analyzed previously published TCR beta repertoires from 650 to 800 donors and added high-resolution HLA genotyping to study TCR occurrence patterns. In the later analysis, no new phenotypic data were used to find candidate immune exposures; instead, reliance was placed on TCR beta sequences and their occurrence across donors. An earlier analysis of approximately 500 of the donors applied high-throughput TCR beta sequencing to assess whether each TCR beta V gene segment acted as functional or pseudogenic. Donor age, sex, ethnicity and CMV serostatus were compiled alongside the repertoire data. Genome-wide SNP genotypes for about 60% of the 666 donors were used in a later genetic analysis, which treated that subset as a discovery cohort. All discovery cohort repertoires had been generated on a single sequencing platform. Class I and class II HLA loci were covered by the typing at four-digit resolution. Typing coverage differed by locus: A, B, C, DRB1 and DQB1 were typed in about 620-630 donors, DQA1 in roughly 500, DPA1 in nearly 610, and DPB1 in around 440. Four to six DR-DQ haplotypes were handled as single units for association and clustering, since linkage in the cohort was strong. Across roughly 420 genotyped donors of the cohort, an average of about 220,000 unique TCR beta nucleotide sequences per donor were sequenced, and 15% to 20% of those sequences were non-productive.

On the study overall, not on this receptor specifically: Some IMGT-functional V segments, including TRBV6-2 and TRBV6-3, could not be told apart with the 87-base-pair reads, so those segments were excluded. A later analysis found that HLA-associated TCR beta chains were more clonally expanded and had lower generation probabilities than equally common non-associated chains. Sequencing depth was assumed to be roughly uniform across donors in the presence/absence analyses, though that assumption may not hold. Linkage disequilibrium might explain the correlated functional status among segregating V segments, but an unknown experimental factor could not be ruled out. An association between a missense DCLRE1C variant and V-gene and J-gene trimming of TCR beta chains was found in a later genetic analysis and replicated in an independent cohort. When HLA alleles, especially DR and DQ, strongly co-occurred, attributing TCR associations to individual alleles was difficult. In a later analysis, some 17,000 TCR beta sequences were associated with specific HLA alleles at a false discovery rate of 0.05. A few of the identified cytomegalovirus-associated TCR beta chains were confirmed in vitro to be specific for cytomegalovirus antigens. In the study, around 150 TCR beta chains were listed as associated with cytomegalovirus. Only TCR beta chains were sequenced in this cohort, and the absence of alpha or paired-chain data limited detectable features. In a later analysis, most CMV-associated TCR beta chains were found to appear HLA-restricted, with HLA associations seemingly driven largely by CMV exposure. A further reported finding was that TCR beta sequences accurately predicted the HLA-A and HLA-B alleles for most subjects in the first cohort. Most TCR sequences were observed very rarely across donors, whereas some public TCRs were present in many individuals. In an earlier analysis of roughly 500 of the donors, most TCR beta V segments appeared in productive rearrangements about 87% or about 30% of the time, broadly matching IMGT annotations. HLA typing was unavailable for some donors at each locus, so association tests used only the typed subset. According to the authors, the approach could potentially be generalized to other disease states and immunological phenotypes. Cytomegalovirus status was reported to be diagnosed by the classifier with high specificity and sensitivity in both the original and validation cohorts. Several of the top co-occurrence clusters appeared to be linked to parvovirus B19, influenza, CMV and Epstein-Barr virus, according to a later analysis. Because counts were too low, about 15 rarely observed V segments, including chromosome 9 orphons, were left out of the earlier analysis of several hundred of the donors. A later analysis found that TCR association rates varied across HLA loci, with DRB1 alleles showing the most associated TCRs and HLA-C alleles the fewest. CMV serostatus was the only immune exposure information available for the cohort. The sequencing pipeline was judged likely to have produced a cluster of highly shared sequence variants as a technical artifact. A later genetic analysis reported fewer N-insertions in productive TCRs among donors in an Asian-associated ancestry cluster than the 666-donor mean.

The sample consisted of PBMCs. The sequence joins TRBV2 to TRBJ2-7; TRBD2 is a weak D gene call, 6 bases matching. This receptor was identified in a female donor in good health and CMV-seronegative. The CDR3 is CAGGRDGSSYEQYF. The nucleotide sequence reads TGTGCCGGAGGACGGGACGGGAGCTCCTACGAGCAGTACTTC. With the rest looked up from the reference TRBV2 and TRBJ2-7 genes rather than sequenced, the full variable domain is EPEVTQTPSHQVTQMGQEVILRCVPISNHLYFYWYRQILGQKVEFLVSFYNNEISEKSEIFDDQFSVERPDGSNFTLKIRSTKLEDSAMYFCAGGRDGSSYEQYFGPGTRLTVT.